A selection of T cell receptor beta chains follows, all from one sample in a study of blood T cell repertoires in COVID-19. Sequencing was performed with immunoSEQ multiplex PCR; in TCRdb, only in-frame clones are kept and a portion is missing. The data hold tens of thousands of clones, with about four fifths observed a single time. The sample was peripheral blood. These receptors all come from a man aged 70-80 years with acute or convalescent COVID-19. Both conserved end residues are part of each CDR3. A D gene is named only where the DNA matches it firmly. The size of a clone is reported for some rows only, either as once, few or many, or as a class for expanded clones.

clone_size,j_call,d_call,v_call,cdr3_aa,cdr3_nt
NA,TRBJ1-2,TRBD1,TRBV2,CASSERDSGSHYGYTF,TGTGCCAGCAGTGAGCGGGACAGTGGTTCCCACTATGGCTACACCTTC
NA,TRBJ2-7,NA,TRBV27,CASSRTAAYEQYF,TGTGCCAGCTCCCGGACAGCAGCCTACGAGCAGTACTTC
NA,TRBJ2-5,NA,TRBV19,CATSEVRKETQYF,TGTGCCACCTCGGAGGTTCGAAAAGAGACCCAGTACTTC
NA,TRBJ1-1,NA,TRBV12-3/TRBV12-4,CASSRQMNTEAFF,TGTGCCAGCAGTCGACAGATGAACACTGAAGCTTTCTTT
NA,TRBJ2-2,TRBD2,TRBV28,CASRPGLAGVTGELFF,TGTGCCAGCAGACCGGGACTAGCGGGAGTTACCGGGGAGCTGTTTTTT
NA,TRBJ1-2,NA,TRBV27,CASSEGPHGYTF,TGTGCCAGCAGTGAGGGCCCTCATGGCTACACCTTC
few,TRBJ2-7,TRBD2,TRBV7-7,CASSPGGRDYEQYF,TGTGCTAGCAGCCCGGGCGGGAGGGACTACGAGCAGTACTTC
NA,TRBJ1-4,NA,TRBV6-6,CASSYGQGAEKLFF,TGTGCCAGCAGTTACGGTCAGGGTGCTGAAAAACTGTTTTTT
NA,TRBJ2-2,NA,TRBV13,CASSLGRTSPGLLTGELFF,TGTGCCAGCAGCTTAGGACGTACCTCTCCGGGACTTCTCACCGGGGAGCTGTTTTTT
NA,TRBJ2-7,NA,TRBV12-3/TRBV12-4,CASSLVGDEQYF,TGTGCCAGCAGTTTAGTAGGGGACGAGCAGTACTTC
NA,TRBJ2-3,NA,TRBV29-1,CSAEPQTDTQYF,TGCAGCGCAGAACCACAGACAGATACGCAGTATTTT
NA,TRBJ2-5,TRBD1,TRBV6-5,CATQQGAVIRETQYF,TGTGCCACTCAACAGGGGGCAGTGATTAGAGAGACCCAGTACTTC
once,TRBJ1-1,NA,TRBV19,CASSISGGYTEAFF,TGTGCCAGTAGTATTTCTGGGGGGTACACTGAAGCTTTCTTT
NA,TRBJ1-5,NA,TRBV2,CASTAQTSNQPQHF,TGTGCCAGCACCGCCCAGACTTCCAATCAGCCCCAGCATTTT
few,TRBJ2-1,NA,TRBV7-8,CASSSPSGRGSFEADEQFF,TGTGCCAGCAGCTCCCCGTCTGGCCGGGGTTCGTTCGAAGCGGATGAGCAGTTCTTC
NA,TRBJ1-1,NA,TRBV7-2,CASSLAPAGLNTEAFF,TGTGCCAGCAGCTTAGCACCAGCAGGGTTGAACACTGAAGCTTTCTTT
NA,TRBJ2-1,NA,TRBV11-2,CASSLDRQGEQFF,TGTGCCAGCAGCTTAGATCGGCAGGGTGAGCAGTTCTTC
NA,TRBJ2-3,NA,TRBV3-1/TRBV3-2,CASSRGVRADTQYF,TGTGCCAGCAGCCGCGGGGTGAGGGCAGATACGCAGTATTTT
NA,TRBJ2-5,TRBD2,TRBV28,CASSLGGRGETQYF,TGTGCCAGCAGTTTGGGTGGGAGGGGAGAGACCCAGTACTTC
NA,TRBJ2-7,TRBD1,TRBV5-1,CASSLVPGGRYEQYF,TGCGCCAGCAGCTTGGTCCCAGGGGGCAGGTACGAGCAGTACTTC
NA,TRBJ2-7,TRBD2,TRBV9,CASSVGGGPYEQYF,TGTGCCAGCAGCGTAGGGGGGGGACCCTACGAGCAGTACTTC
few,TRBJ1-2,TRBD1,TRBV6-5,CASSYLRTGGGYGYTF,TGTGCCAGCAGTTACTTACGGACAGGGGGCGGCTATGGCTACACCTTC
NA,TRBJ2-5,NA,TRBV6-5,CAAARGYQETQYF,TGTGCCGCGGCGCGTGGGTACCAAGAGACCCAGTACTTC
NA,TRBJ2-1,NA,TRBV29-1,CSGAPPGFYNEQFF,TGCAGCGGTGCCCCTCCGGGATTCTACAATGAGCAGTTCTTC
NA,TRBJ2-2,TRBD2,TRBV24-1,CATSDSGLRREGPIGELFF,TGTGCCACCAGTGATTCCGGTTTAAGAAGGGAGGGCCCCATCGGGGAGCTGTTTTTT
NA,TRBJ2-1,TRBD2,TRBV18,CASSQGLAGVEQFF,TGTGCCAGCTCACAGGGACTAGCGGGAGTTGAGCAGTTCTTC